A single sample gave rise to the 5 T cell receptor beta chains below, sequenced in a study of blood T cell repertoires in COVID-19. TCRdb keeps only in-frame clones here, not all; method: immunoSEQ multiplex PCR. The sample has 150,000 to 200,000 clones, approximately 84% seen once. The sample consisted of peripheral blood. The source of these receptors is a human donor with acute or convalescent COVID-19. The donor label of this sample is uncertain.

The chain is built from TRBV10-2 and TRBJ2-2; 9 bases line up with TRBD2. This CDR3 region has 14 residues. Trimming cost V 6 bases and J 5 bases; bases outside gene matches: 4. CDR1 WSHSY and CDR2 SAAADI come from the germline V gene. The CDR3: CASRPGLATGELFF. CDR3 in DNA: TGCGCCAGCAGACCGGGACTAGCTACCGGGGAGCTGTTTTTT.

This chain connects TRBV7-3 to TRBJ2-3; 10 bases match TRBD2. Germline V CDR1 and CDR2: SGHTA, FQGTGA. The CDR3 is made up of 16 amino acids. Unmatched junction bases numbered 9, after V lost 5 bases and J lost 4 bases. DNA of the CDR3: TGTGCCAGCAGCCCCAAACTAGCGGGATTGTCAGATACGCAGTATTTT. Its protein is CASSPKLAGLSDTQYF.

J is TRBJ2-7 and V is TRBV6-5; 8 positions match TRBD2. V was clipped by 7 bases and J by 5 bases; unmatched bases: 7. CDR1 is MNHEY and CDR2 is SVGAGI in the germline V gene. This CDR3 has 13 amino acids. The chain's CDR3 is CASTFRGGDEQYF. DNA for the CDR3: TGTGCCAGCACATTTCGGGGGGGAGACGAGCAGTACTTC.

The gene calls are TRBV3-1 (or the pseudogene TRBV3-2) and TRBJ2-1; D remains unclear. The CDR3 covers 13 residues. Between the trimmed V and J ends, which lost 4 bases and 10 bases, there was a span of 14 bases. Per germline, CDR1 LGHDT and CDR2 YNNKEL (reference sequence). The CDR3 here is CASSLTTFGEQFF. The CDR3 DNA follows: TGTGCCAGCAGCCTCACAACCTTTGGCGAGCAGTTCTTC.

The rearrangement joins TRBV5-1 to TRBJ2-7; 9 bases agree with TRBD2. The germline V gene has CDR1 SGHRS and CDR2 YFSETQ. The CDR3 runs 15 residues. The V gene end was trimmed by 4 bases and the J gene end by 5 bases; junction bases not matched to a gene: 10. The CDR3 DNA is TGCGCCAGCAGCCCCCGGCGGGAGGGCCTTAACGAGCAGTACTTC. Its translation is CASSPRREGLNEQYF.